The 18 T cell receptor beta chains listed next were all sequenced from one sample in a study of beta chain features in type 1 diabetes. Study-level points and caveats: The study found moderately but significantly shorter TCRB CDR3s in all four CD4+ subsets of Type 1 diabetes patients.

TCRB transcripts that were expressed got sequenced, as all of the isolated RNA had been reverse transcribed. Measured with immunoSEQ multiplex PCR; TCRdb has only the in-frame clones, and not every one. Of around 150,000 clones in the sample, around 8% were seen once. Their cognate antigens are unknown. Sequenced: central memory CD4+ T cells from blood. The receptors stem from a woman aged 18-29 years with type 1 diabetes.

The gene calls are TRBV5-4 and TRBJ1-1; D is perhaps TRBD1 (5 bases). V lost 5 bases, J lost 2 bases, and 13 bases lay in between. The CDR3 loop spans 14 amino acids. CDR1 is SGHNT, CDR2 YYREEE, per germline (reference sequence). As DNA, the CDR3 is TGTGCCAGCAGTGGGGAAGGGGCTAACACTGAAGCTTTCTTT. Its protein is CASSGEGANTEAFF. The variable domain in full, with the rest retrieved from reference TRBV5-4 and TRBJ1-1, is ETGVTQSPTHLIKTRGQQVTLRCSSQSGHNTVSWYQQALGQGPQFIFQYYREEENGRGNFPPRFSGLQFPNYSSELNVNALELDDSALYLCASSGEGANTEAFFGQGTRLTVV.

This clone turned up a few times. V and J are TRBV15 and TRBJ2-1; no reliable D call. Between the trimmed V and J ends, which lost 0 bases and 4 bases, there was a span of 10 bases. The CDR3 loop spans 15 amino acids. Germline CDR1 is LNHNV and CDR2 is YYDKDF (reference sequence). CDR3 region: CATSRDTQKYNEQFF. As DNA, the CDR3 is TGTGCCACCAGCAGAGATACGCAGAAATACAATGAGCAGTTCTTC.

This chain connects TRBV19 to TRBJ1-1, with 7 bases identical to TRBD1. The junction had 6 bases not matched to a gene; V was cut back by 5 bases and J by 3 bases. The V gene's germline CDR1 is LNHDA and CDR2 SQIVND (reference sequence). The CDR3 sequence is 14 residues long. The CDR3 DNA reads as TGTGCCAGTAGTCGGCGCAGGGGGTACACTGAAGCTTTCTTT. It is translated as CASSRRRGYTEAFF. The full variable domain, its missing parts supplied by reference TRBV19 and TRBJ1-1, is DGGITQSPKYLFRKEGQNVTLSCEQNLNHDAMYWYRQDPGQGLRLIYYSQIVNDFQKGDIAEGYSVSREKKESFPLTVTSAQKNPTAFYLCASSRRRGYTEAFFGQGTRLTVV.

The rearrangement links TRBV19 to TRBJ2-7, with 9 bases fitting TRBD1. V trimming: 3 bases; J trimming: 5 bases; junction bases outside the gene matches: 8. The CDR3 loop spans 15 amino acids. In germline, CDR1 is LNHDA, CDR2 SQIVND (reference sequence). CDR3 DNA: TGTGCCAGTAGTATTTCGGGACAGGGACGGGACGAGCAGTACTTC. This translates into CASSISGQGRDEQYF.

This clone was observed a few times. The CDR3 bases are TGTGCCAGCAGCTTAGGATACGGCGGGGGAGAGACCCAGTACTTC. This sequence encodes CASSLGYGGGETQYF. This chain connects TRBV11-2 to TRBJ2-5, with TRBD2 identical over 7 bases. Unmatched junction bases numbered 6, after V lost 1 base and J lost 4 bases. The CDR3 covers 15 residues. The V gene's germline CDR1 is SGHAT and CDR2 FQNNGV. Based on the CDR3 plus reference TRBV11-2 and TRBJ2-5, the full variable domain is EAGVAQSPRYKIIEKRQSVAFWCNPISGHATLYWYQQILGQGPKLLIQFQNNGVVDDSQLPKDRFSAERLKGVDSTLKIQPAKLEDSAVYLCASSLGYGGGETQYFGPGTRLLVL.

This clone was counted a few times. J is TRBJ2-7 and V is TRBV9, with D maybe TRBD1 (6 bases). The CDR3 is 16 residues long. CDR1 and CDR2 from the germline V gene are SGDLS and YYNGEE. V gave up 0 bases and J gave up 5 bases, with 18 bases separating them. DNA of the CDR3: TGTGCCAGCAGCGTAGTACCAGCCGGGACAATTGACGAGCAGTACTTC. This encodes CASSVVPAGTIDEQYF.

This clone showed up just a few times. This CDR3 reads CASSLVPSGYNEQFF. CDR3 DNA: TGTGCCAGCAGCTTAGTGCCTAGCGGCTACAATGAGCAGTTCTTC. The chain has TRBV7-2 and TRBJ2-1; TRBD2 agrees at 7 bases. In germline, CDR1 is SGHTA, CDR2 FQGNSA. The CDR3 runs to 15 residues. After removal of 1 base from V and 3 bases from J, the junction contained 3 bases not matched to a gene.

V usage is TRBV30 and J usage is TRBJ1-4, with TRBD1 as a possible D gene (6 bases). Germline CDR1 is GTSNPN and CDR2 is SVGIG (reference sequence). The CDR3 consists of 12 residues. Trimming stripped 0 bases from V and 14 bases from J, with 13 bases between. CDR3 sequence reads: CAWSVGGGFLFF. The CDR3 coding sequence is TGTGCCTGGAGTGTAGGGGGGGGCTTCCTGTTTTTT.

This clone was seen only a few times. The chain is built from TRBV6-1 and TRBJ2-1, with no clear D. CDR1 and CDR2 from the germline V gene are MNHNS and SASEGT. V was clipped by 1 base and J by 3 bases, with 7 bases between them. The CDR3 is 14 amino acids. This CDR3 is CASSEGQNYNEQFF. The CDR3 DNA reads TGTGCCAGCAGTGAAGGGCAGAACTACAATGAGCAGTTCTTC.

This clone appeared a few times. The chain employs TRBV18 and TRBJ2-1; D is unresolved. Germline V gene sequence: CDR1 KGHSH, CDR2 LQKENI. The CDR3 is made up of 13 amino acids. The V and J ends lost 3 bases and 5 bases respectively, with 8 bases between them. The CDR3 sequence: CASSPSRDNEQFF. In DNA form, the CDR3 reads TGTGCCAGCTCACCCTCACGGGACAATGAGCAGTTCTTC. The full variable domain, rest sourced from reference TRBV18 and TRBJ2-1, is NAGVMQNPRHLVRRRGQEARLRCSPMKGHSHVYWYRQLPEEGLKFMVYLQKENIIDESGMPKERFSAEFPKEGPSILRIQQVVRGDSAAYFCASSPSRDNEQFFGPGTRLTVL.

This clone was recorded at least ten times. This chain links TRBV14 with TRBJ2-7; 11 bases align to TRBD2. The CDR3 covers 16 residues. J lost 1 base, V lost 5 bases, and 7 bases had no gene match. Germline assignment: CDR1 SGHDN and CDR2 FVKESK. CDR3 bases: TGTGCCAGCAGCTCACTAGCGGGGGATCTGTCCTACGAGCAGTACTTC. Protein: CASSSLAGDLSYEQYF.

The rearrangement joins TRBV4-3 to TRBJ1-2; 7 nucleotides line up with TRBD1. This CDR3 comprises 14 residues. V was clipped by 3 bases and J by 5 bases; unmatched bases: 6. Germline values: CDR1 LGHNA, CDR2 YSLEER. Written as DNA, the CDR3 is TGCGCCAGCAGCCAGTCACAGGGGCGGTATGGCTACACCTTC. Translating it yields CASSQSQGRYGYTF.

V usage is TRBV4-3 and J usage is TRBJ2-5, with D possibly matching TRBD2 (6 bases). Germline lookup yields CDR1 LGHNA and CDR2 YSLEER. This CDR3 contains 13 residues. Trimming removed 4 bases at V and 4 bases at J, with 10 bases between. CDR3 loop: CASSRQGGETQYF. CDR3 in DNA: TGCGCCAGCAGCCGTCAGGGAGGAGAGACCCAGTACTTC.

The sample holds a few counts of this clone. This chain's CDR3 is CASSPLPSGGDTQYF. CDR3 nucleotides: TGTGCCAGCTCACCCCTCCCTAGCGGGGGGGATACGCAGTATTTT. The chain recombines TRBV18 with TRBJ2-3; TRBD2 agrees at 11 bases. The CDR3 covers 15 residues. CDR1 and CDR2 (germline): KGHSH, LQKENI. V trimming: 3 bases; J trimming: 6 bases; junction bases outside the gene matches: 5.

This clone was found a few times. The chain couples TRBV10-3 to TRBJ1-1; D uncertain. The CDR3 is made up of 12 amino acids. CDR1 and CDR2 (germline): ENHRY, SYGVKD. Deletions cut 3 bases from V and 5 bases from J, with 7 bases between. CDR3 sequence: CAISDFSTEAFF. For the CDR3, the DNA is TGTGCCATCAGTGACTTCAGTACTGAAGCTTTCTTT.

This clone has a count of ten or more. The chain joins TRBV7-2 to TRBJ1-4; 9 nucleotides line up with TRBD1. The J segment lost 8 bases and the V segment lost 5 bases, leaving 12 bases of the junction unmatched. The V gene's germline CDR1 is SGHTA and CDR2 FQGNSA. There are 16 residues in the CDR3. CDR3 DNA sequence: TGTGCCAGCAGCGTGACAGGGGGGAAGGTACGGGAAAAACTGTTTTTT. Translated: CASSVTGGKVREKLFF.

The table lists this clone with a few counts. Relative to the germline gene, one junction end is altered; a read error may explain this. This chain uses TRBV7-2 with TRBJ2-5; no clear D gene. The CDR3 is 15 residues long. Germline CDR1 reads SGHTA; CDR2 reads FQGNSA. CDR3 nucleotide sequence: TGTGCCAGCAGCTTCGAGGCTACTACCCAACAGACCCAGTACTTC. It is translated as CASSFEATTQQTQYF. The entire variable domain, with the rest obtained from reference TRBV7-2 and TRBJ2-5, is as follows: GAGVSQSPSNKVTEKGKDVELRCDPISGHTALYWYRQSLGQGLEFLIYFQGNSAPDKSGLPSDRFSAERTGGSVSTLTIQRTQQEDSAVYLCASSFEATTQQTQYFGPGTRLLVL.

This clone has a count of ten or more. This rearrangement joins TRBV6-5 to TRBJ2-3; tentative D call: TRBD2 (6 bases). Deletions cut 0 bases from V and 5 bases from J, with 12 bases between. Germline CDR1 MNHEY, CDR2 SVGAGI. CDR3 length: 15 amino acids. For the CDR3, the DNA is TGTGCCAGCAGTTACTCTTGGAGGGCCATAGATACGCAGTATTTT. Amino acids: CASSYSWRAIDTQYF.